The text below deals with one T cell receptor beta chain. Its antigen remains undetermined. No base quality values were provided; no much bigger clone lies one nucleotide off. TCRbeta CDR3 regions were amplified from genomic DNA using the immunoSEQ Assay, a bias-controlled multiplex PCR. The original methods were these. Within the assay, amplification of reference gene primers was used to estimate how many nucleated cells each sample contained. To quantify the absolute abundance of each unique TCRbeta CDR3 rearrangement, sequence reads were collapsed and filtered. For each sample, productive Simpson clonality was calculated as the square root of Simpson's diversity index across productive rearrangements. TCRdb stores this immuneACCESS table with in-frame sequences only. Part of the clones is absent; in the studies checked, under half of the shortfall reflects unresolved V genes, and no reason is known for the rest. Clone size and the V and J calls come from that table; the DNA yielded D and trimming. Recorded for this sample are around 270,000 clones; around 89% of them occurred a single time. Roughly 5% of the sample comes from the top ten.

V is cut back by 2 bases and J by 5 bases, with 4 bases in the junction unmatched. CDR1 and CDR2, looked up from the germline V gene (reference sequence), are LNHDA and SQIVND. The CDR3 covers 14 residues, taking in both the cysteine and the phenylalanine. Just the 42-base CDR3 DNA is kept, in frame starting at base 1. The entry originates in a study of blood T cell repertoires in COVID-19 (dated by TCRdb to 2019 to 2021). About the full investigation: Samples covering the acute and convalescent phases of COVID-19 were provided by collaborators in the United States, Italy and Spain. The prospective study material was composed of cDNA or gDNA derived from T cells, B-cell-depleted T cells, or PBMCs. Sample metadata almost always included a de-identified subject ID, COVID-19 status, age in years and sex. Samples came from the ongoing ImmuneRACE study (first 160 participants) plus 1,254 subjects from 6 global collaborators. Deeply sampled blood TCRbeta repertoires from subjects exposed to, actively infected with, or recovered from COVID-19 were included in the dataset. Where available, HLA class I and class II types were obtained from metadata supplied by the sample provider rather than from assay-based typing. A freely available public database, intended as a resource for researchers studying the immune response to SARS-CoV-2, is where the repertoires were released. Summary of the overall study and its limitations: The amount of clinical and demographic metadata varied by source and participant and was provided uncurated.

The collaborating institutions used their own protocols to collect whole blood in K2EDTA tubes. Collaborator samples were shipped for TCRbeta analysis as frozen whole blood, isolated PBMCs, or DNA extracted from either sample type. The sequenced sample consisted of peripheral blood. This receptor was identified in a man aged 35 to 55 with acute or convalescent COVID-19. Rearrangement joined TRBV19 to TRBJ1-1; TRBD1 fits 8 bases in the junction. The DNA is TGTGCCAGTAGTATACAGGGGGCATGGACTGAAGCTTTCTTT. Its coded protein is CASSIQGAWTEAFF.